This TCR beta chain was documented in a study of T cell changes during pregnancy in multiple sclerosis. Germline-derived CDR1 and CDR2 are LGHNA and YNFKEQ. This CDR3 comprises 16 residues. With 4 bases clipped from V and 7 bases from J, the junction kept 12 bases outside the gene matches. The table came from immunoSEQ multiplex PCR; TCRdb's copy has only in-frame clones and leaves some out. Of around 100,000 clones listed, almost 95% are singletons. This TCR derives from a female donor with multiple sclerosis, enrolled in a pregnancy study. The genes are TRBV4-2 and TRBJ1-3; 8 bases match TRBD1. The sequenced sample was peripheral blood, obtained before pregnancy. CDR3 DNA: TGTGCCAGCAGCCCACTTGGGACAGGTGTCCGGAACACCATATATTTT. It specifies CASSPLGTGVRNTIYF.